The present T cell receptor (beta chain) was sequenced within a study of blood T cell repertoires in COVID-19 (dated by TCRdb to about 2020). Notes on the research overall: Collaborator samples came from the United States, Italy and Spain and covered acute and convalescent phases of COVID-19. The material from the prospective study consisted of cDNA or gDNA derived from T cells, B-cell-depleted T cells, or PBMCs. The repertoires were released in a freely available public database intended as a resource for research on the immune response to SARS-CoV-2. Where available, HLA class I and class II types were obtained from metadata supplied by the sample provider rather than from assay-based typing. Deeply sampled blood TCRbeta repertoires from subjects exposed to, actively infected with, or recovered from COVID-19 were included in the dataset. Sample metadata almost always included a de-identified subject ID, COVID-19 status, age in years and sex. The samples were drawn from two sources: the first 160 participants of the ongoing ImmuneRACE study, and 1,000 to 1,500 subjects contributed by 6 global collaborators. The paper as a whole reports these results and caveats: Clinical and demographic metadata were provided uncurated, with the amount varying by source and participant.

Reading the germline V gene gives CDR1 KGHSH and CDR2 LQKENI. From V the trimming removes 6 bases and from J it removes 5 bases, while the gene matches leave 14 bases of the junction unaccounted for. The CDR3 covers 16 residues, taking in both the cysteine and the phenylalanine. The retained sequence is limited to the CDR3, 48 bases, with the frame set at the first base. As regards this clone: The target of this receptor is not known. No base quality information exists; no much larger clone differs at one position.

TCRbeta CDR3 regions were amplified from genomic DNA using the immunoSEQ Assay, a bias-controlled multiplex PCR. In the source study's methods: The number of nucleated cells in each sample was estimated from the amplification of reference gene primers within the assay. To quantify the absolute abundance of each unique TCRbeta CDR3 rearrangement, sequence reads were collapsed and filtered. For each sample, productive Simpson clonality was calculated by taking the square root of Simpson's diversity index across productive rearrangements. Held by TCRdb, this immuneACCESS table contains in-frame sequences only and omits some clones. Under half of the omission traces to an unresolved V gene where checked; the cause of the rest is unknown. V, J and clone size reflect that table, while D and trimming were determined from the DNA. The sample table records hundreds of thousands of clones; approximately 90% of these occur just once. The ten largest clonotypes hold 0.87% of the sample.

In the prospective study, participants were about 18 to 95 years old, resided in about two dozen geographic areas of the United States, and were enrolled through a virtual design. In the prospective study, participants were assigned to cohorts based on the clinical history participants reported in a screening survey and a study questionnaire. Exposed participants had been in contact with someone with a PCR-confirmed or clinician-diagnosed COVID-19 case within 2 weeks of study entry. In the prospective study, mobile phlebotomists collected whole blood, serum and a nasopharyngeal or oropharyngeal swab from each participant. Over a roughly 2-month period, participants in the prospective study had the option of providing additional blood draws and questionnaires. Blood samples from the prospective study were shipped frozen or at room temperature prior to DNA extraction.

Sequencing input: PBMCs or T cells enriched from blood (not recorded which). The source is a man aged 50-60 years who had been exposed to COVID-19. The V and J segments used are TRBV18 and TRBJ1-1; TRBD1 agrees with 8 junctional bases. Here the CDR3 is given as CASSPGTGPRGTEAFF. Here is the DNA: TGTGCCAGCTCGCCCGGGACAGGCCCTCGTGGGACTGAAGCTTTCTTT.